Following are 5 T cell receptor beta chains from one sample sequenced in a study of technical replicates of blood from a few donors. Only in-frame clones appear in the TCRdb table, and some are missing; sequencing was by immunoSEQ multiplex PCR. Of approximately 58,000 clones in the sample, more than 70% were seen once. The material sequenced was PBMCs. All receptors derive from a human donor in good health. Some clones in this sample may be carry-over from other donors' samples.

In its sample, this clone was seen a few times. The chain recombines TRBV7-8 with TRBJ2-7, with 7 bases matching TRBD1. The CDR3 consists of 13 residues. Germline lookup yields CDR1 SGHVS and CDR2 FQNEAQ. J gave up 3 bases and V 5 bases, and 4 bases lay outside the gene matches. CDR3 nucleotides: TGTGCCAGCAGCGAGGGACAGCTCTACGAGCAGTACTTC. This sequence encodes CASSEGQLYEQYF.

The chain combines TRBV9 with TRBJ1-2; D may be TRBD1 (6 bases). Germline CDR1 SGDLS, CDR2 YYNGEE. Deletions cut 3 bases from V and 3 bases from J, with 18 bases between. The CDR3 runs 16 residues. CDR3 sequence (DNA): TGTGCCAGCAGCGCCGCCTACGGAGAGGGGGACTATGGCTACACCTTC. Translated, it gives CASSAAYGEGDYGYTF.

The J gene is TRBJ2-7, the V gene TRBV10-2, with 8 bases lining up with TRBD2. The CDR3 has 14 amino acids. V shed 2 bases, J shed 7 bases, and the junction held 7 bases outside the gene matches. CDR1 and CDR2 from the germline V gene are WSHSY and SAAADI. CDR3 loop: CASSEGLAWREQYF. CDR3 coding DNA: TGCGCCAGCAGTGAGGGACTAGCATGGCGGGAGCAGTACTTC.

The V gene is TRBV6-5, the J gene TRBJ1-4; 7 nucleotides line up with TRBD1. This CDR3 has 14 amino acids. With V trimmed by 5 bases and J by 8 bases, 8 bases remained unmatched. Germline assignment: CDR1 MNHEY and CDR2 SVGAGI. The CDR3 bases are TGTGCCAGCAGTACAGGGGTATCGGGGGAAAAACTGTTTTTT. This encodes CASSTGVSGEKLFF.

The chain employs TRBV18 and TRBJ1-5; 8 nucleotides align to TRBD1. CDR3 length: 16 residues. V gave up 5 bases and J gave up 6 bases; unmatched junction bases: 12. The germline V gene has CDR1 KGHSH and CDR2 LQKENI. The CDR3 bases are TGTGCCAGCTCAACCAACAGGACAGGGAAGGGTCAGCCCCAGCATTTT. Protein product: CASSTNRTGKGQPQHF.